The clone carrying this T cell receptor (beta chain) showed up many times. The data derive from a study of T cells in Graves' hyperthyroidism and ophthalmopathy. The CDR3 contains 16 residues. The ends were cut back, 5 bases at V and 2 bases at J, with 18 bases in the middle. Per the germline V gene, CDR1 is MGHRA and CDR2 is YSYEKL. TCR beta CDR3 regions were amplified from RNA. First-round RT-PCR of the TCR CDR3 relied on the HTBI primer set. TCRdb independently ran MiXCR on the multiplex PCR reads; one entry per CDR3 protein. The sample has about 360,000 distinct CDR3 sequences, about 18% seen once; the top ten hold 3.7%.

The clonotype comes from a woman between 18 and 30 years old with Graves' hyperthyroidism. This chain connects TRBV4-1 to TRBJ1-1; D is possibly TRBD1 (5 bases). The sequenced material came from blood. CDR3 region: CASSFRTRGANTEAFF. CDR3 sequence (DNA): TGCGCCAGCAGCTTCCGAACGCGCGGGGCAAACACTGAAGCTTTCTTT.